This TCR beta chain was identified during a study of shared clonotypes between healthy human individuals. Findings of the study overall: Even with large depth, rarefaction showed that sorted-subset sequencing was incomplete. Sample collection involved blood only; tissue repertoires are likely different.

Assay used: immunoSEQ multiplex PCR; TCRdb lists only in-frame clones, some missing. Of 2 million to 2.5 million clones in the sample, 93% were seen once. This CDR3 has 17 amino acids. Germline V lookup: CDR1 SEHNR, CDR2 FQNEAQ (reference sequence). Trimming at V came to 0 bases and at J to 3 bases, leaving 8 bases not matched to a gene. About this clone itself: Its antigen is not identified.

The TCR comes from a man aged 18-30 years in good health. Some clones in this sample may be carry-over from other donors' samples. The source material was naive CD4+ T cells from PBMCs. As for subset: CD45RA+ positively selected. The chain recombines TRBV7-9 with TRBJ2-3, with 8 bases matching TRBD2. Written as DNA, the CDR3 is TGTGCCAGCAGCTTAGCCGGGTCGGGAGGGATGACAGATACGCAGTATTTT. Translated: CASSLAGSGGMTDTQYF. Using reference TRBV7-9 and TRBJ2-3 for the parts outside the CDR3, the full variable domain is DTGVSQNPRHKITKRGQNVTFRCDPISEHNRLYWYRQTLGQGPEFLTYFQNEAQLEKSRLLSDRFSAERPKGSFSTLEIQRTEQGDSAMYLCASSLAGSGGMTDTQYFGPGTRLTVL.